This paragraph covers one TCR beta chain sequence. What it binds is unknown. Use of 60 Vbeta and 13 Jbeta primers characterized the PCR. The method was immunoSEQ multiplex PCR; TCRdb's version includes in-frame clones alone and lacks a portion of them. This specimen shows around 52,000 clones; the ten leading clones hold 9.5% to 11%. This specimen comes from a study of cytomegalovirus exposure and HLA in healthy donors. Study at large: The study placed less than 90% of its 398 genotyped donors in the Caucasian-associated ancestry cluster. Points from the study as a whole: Reportedly, HLA-A and HLA-B alleles of most subjects were accurately predicted from TCR beta.

Germline V gene lookup returns CDR1 SEHNR and CDR2 FQNEAQ (reference sequence). The CDR3 has 14 amino acids. J lost 4 bases, V lost 4 bases, and 6 bases had no gene match. The rearrangement links TRBV7-9 to TRBJ2-5, with 7 bases matching TRBD2. This receptor was taken from a woman between 50 and 59 years old in good health and CMV-seropositive. Sequencing used PBMCs. CDR3: CASSWGGPGETQYF. The DNA of the CDR3 is TGTGCCAGCAGCTGGGGAGGGCCGGGAGAGACCCAGTACTTC.